Below, 29 T cell receptor beta chains from the same sample are listed, as sequenced in a study of cytomegalovirus exposure and HLA in healthy donors (dated by TCRdb to about 2017). Preparation of the library involved the immunoSEQ multiplex PCR assay. A mixture of 60 forward primers for TCR Vbeta segments and 13 reverse primers for TCR Jbeta segments was used in the multiplex PCR. This immuneACCESS table, as held by TCRdb, lists in-frame sequences with V and J called but not all clones. Of the missing ones, under half trace to an unresolved V gene in checked studies; the others have no known cause. The sample data list around 91,000 clones, and roughly 67% of these were observed just once. The ten largest clones take up roughly 2.5% of the sample. Specimen: PBMCs. These receptors originate from a human donor in good health.

The chain is built from TRBV6-5 and TRBJ2-1, with a weak D call TRBD1 (6 bases). The V and J ends lost 0 bases and 2 bases respectively, with 8 bases between them. The CDR3 has 15 amino acids. The germline CDR1 and CDR2 sequences are MNHEY and SVGAGI. CDR3 sequence: CASSYSGTPYNEQFF. In DNA, the CDR3 is TGTGCCAGCAGTTACTCCGGGACACCCTACAATGAGCAGTTCTTC.

V usage is TRBV6-5 and J usage is TRBJ1-1; TRBD1 is a possible D gene (5 bases). Trimming pared 10 bases from V and 4 bases from J, leaving 22 bases between. The germline V gene encodes CDR1 MNHEY and CDR2 SVGAGI. The CDR3 length is 15 residues. The CDR3 DNA reads as TGTGCCACCTCTTCTGGGCTCGGGGGTCCCACTGAAGCTTTCTTT. Its translation: CATSSGLGGPTEAFF.

The chain couples TRBV19 to TRBJ1-3; 7 bases align to TRBD1. CDR1 LNHDA and CDR2 SQIVND come from the germline V gene (reference sequence). Losses at the gene ends were 5 bases for V and 4 bases for J; bases not matched to a gene: 5. The CDR3 has 14 residues. The CDR3 DNA follows: TGTGCCAGTAGTCGACAGGGTTCAGGAAACACCATATATTTT. This gives the protein CASSRQGSGNTIYF.

The chain uses TRBV4-1 and TRBJ2-2, with D perhaps matching TRBD1 (5 bases). CDR1 and CDR2 from the germline V gene are MGHRA and YSYEKL. The CDR3 length is 14 residues. Trimming left V 2 bases short and J 5 bases short, with 9 bases between. The CDR3 region has the DNA TGCGCCAGCAGCCAAAGGGGCCAGACCGGGGAGCTGTTTTTT. Protein product: CASSQRGQTGELFF.

The CDR3 DNA reads as TGCGCCAGCAGCCAAGAGCATAACGGGAATGAGCAGTTCTTC. It yields the protein CASSQEHNGNEQFF. The gene calls are TRBV4-3 and TRBJ2-1; D gene ambiguous. V was cut by 0 bases and J by 7 bases, with 10 bases left in between. CDR3 size: 14 residues. The germline V gene has CDR1 LGHNA and CDR2 YSLEER.

J is TRBJ2-5 and V is TRBV19; D is possibly TRBD1 (5 bases). This CDR3 comprises 12 residues. Germline assignment: CDR1 LNHDA and CDR2 SQIVND (reference sequence). The V end was cut by 5 bases, the J end by 4 bases, with 8 bases between. DNA for the CDR3: TGTGCCAGTAGTCAGCAGGGAGAGACCCAGTACTTC. Encoded protein: CASSQQGETQYF.

This clone has just one count. This chain links TRBV27 with TRBJ1-2, with D possibly TRBD1 on 6 matching bases. V lost 5 bases and J lost 4, with 11 bases in between. The V gene's germline CDR1 is MNHEY and CDR2 SMNVEV (reference sequence). The CDR3 is 13 residues long. The DNA of the CDR3 is TGTGCCAGCAGTCTACAGGGCCGCTATGGCTACACCTTC. Translation: CASSLQGRYGYTF.

V gene TRBV9 combines with J gene TRBJ2-5; TRBD2 agrees at 14 bases. CDR1 and CDR2 from the germline V gene are SGDLS and YYNGEE. The V segment lost 0 bases and the J segment 4 bases; nucleotides outside the gene matches: 8. This CDR3 spans 18 amino acids. The CDR3 nucleotides are TGTGCCAGCAGCGTAGGTAGACTAGCGGGGGGGCGCGGAGAGACCCAGTACTTC. It encodes CASSVGRLAGGRGETQYF.

The chain employs TRBV19 and TRBJ1-1; 7 positions match TRBD1. CDR3 length: 14 residues. V trimming: 4 bases; J trimming: 6 bases; junction bases outside the gene matches: 8. CDR1 and CDR2 (germline): LNHDA, SQIVND (reference sequence). The DNA of the CDR3 is TGTGCCAGTAGTACCACAGGGCAGGGGGCTGAAGCTTTCTTT. It codes for CASSTTGQGAEAFF.

The gene calls are TRBV11-2 and TRBJ2-5; TRBD2 might be the D (6 bases). V gave up 1 base and J gave up 4 bases, with 13 bases separating them. Germline-derived CDR1 and CDR2 are SGHAT and FQNNGV. The CDR3 length is 15 residues. In DNA form, the CDR3 reads TGTGCCAGCAGCTTAGTGGGGACTCCCGGAGAGACCCAGTACTTC. Residues: CASSLVGTPGETQYF.

This chain connects TRBV18 to TRBJ2-5; 12 bases match TRBD2. Germline assignment: CDR1 KGHSH and CDR2 LQKENI. This CDR3 region has 15 residues. V shed 6 bases, J shed 1 base, and the junction held 3 bases outside the gene matches. This CDR3 is CASSTTSGGQETQYF. The CDR3 nucleotides are TGTGCCAGCTCCACGACTAGCGGGGGCCAAGAGACCCAGTACTTC.

The J gene is TRBJ2-5, the V gene TRBV4-3; 13 bases fit TRBD2. CDR1 is LGHNA and CDR2 is YSLEER in the germline V gene. V lost 2 bases and J lost 3; bases outside the gene matches: 3. The CDR3 loop spans 16 amino acids. The CDR3 loop reads CASSQLLAGGKETQYF. The CDR3 coding sequence is TGCGCCAGCAGCCAATTACTAGCGGGGGGGAAAGAGACCCAGTACTTC.

V is TRBV5-4 and J is TRBJ2-1; 13 nucleotides match TRBD2. Losses at the gene ends were 4 bases for V and 2 bases for J; bases not matched to a gene: 3. CDR1 is SGHNT and CDR2 is YYREEE in the germline V gene (reference sequence). This CDR3 contains 16 residues. CDR3 loop: CASSAGLAGAYNEQFF. In DNA, the CDR3 is TGTGCCAGCAGCGCTGGACTAGCGGGGGCCTACAATGAGCAGTTCTTC.

The V gene is TRBV27, the J gene TRBJ2-5, with 7 bases matching TRBD1. Germline V gene sequence: CDR1 MNHEY, CDR2 SMNVEV (reference sequence). V shed 5 bases, J shed 3 bases, and the junction held 6 bases outside the gene matches. The CDR3 is 14 amino acids. CDR3 in amino acids: CASSKPGTEETQYF. The CDR3 nucleotides are TGTGCCAGCAGTAAACCCGGGACAGAAGAGACCCAGTACTTC.

The chain is built from TRBV5-6 and TRBJ2-6, with D possibly TRBD1 on 5 matching bases. The CDR3 contains 16 residues. Trimming removed 3 bases at V and 0 bases at J, with 10 bases between. CDR1 is SGHDT and CDR2 is YYEEEE in the germline V gene. CDR3 loop: CASSSYRYSGANVLTF. Here the CDR3 DNA reads TGTGCCAGCAGCTCTTACAGGTACTCTGGGGCCAACGTCCTGACTTTC.

This clone was recorded once. The J gene is TRBJ1-5, the V gene TRBV10-1, with D maybe TRBD1 (5 bases). CDR3 length equals 14 residues. Germline CDR1 WNHNN, CDR2 SYGVQD (reference sequence). Trimming took off 8 bases at V and 3 bases at J, with 14 bases between the two ends. The CDR3 loop is CASSGGAYNQPQHF. DNA of the CDR3: TGCGCCAGCTCTGGAGGGGCATACAATCAGCCCCAGCATTTT.

This clone was seen a few times. V and J are TRBV2 and TRBJ1-2; tentative D call: TRBD1 (6 bases). Trimming removed 3 bases at V and 4 bases at J, with 9 bases between. The CDR3 covers 13 residues. CDR1 and CDR2 from the germline V gene are SNHLY and FYNNEI. In nucleotides, the CDR3 is TGTGCCAGCAGTGAGACAGGTATCTATGGCTACACCTTC. The encoded protein is CASSETGIYGYTF.

The genes are TRBV5-1 and TRBJ1-4; D is undetermined. V was clipped by 4 bases and J by 8 bases, with 18 bases between them. The CDR3 length is 15 residues. Germline V CDR1 and CDR2: SGHRS, YFSETQ. The CDR3 bases are TGCGCCAGCAGCCTGACCAAGTCCAGCAGGGAAAAACTGTTTTTT. It yields the protein CASSLTKSSREKLFF. Drawing the rest from reference TRBV5-1 and TRBJ1-4, the complete variable domain is KAGVTQTPRYLIKTRGQQVTLSCSPISGHRSVSWYQQTPGQGLQFLFEYFSETQRNKGNFPGRFSGRQFSNSRSEMNVSTLELGDSALYLCASSLTKSSREKLFFGSGTQLSVL.

This chain connects TRBV7-2 to TRBJ2-2; possible D gene TRBD1, 5 bases. Trimming took off 1 base at V and 9 bases at J, with 12 bases between the two ends. The CDR3 runs to 14 residues. CDR1 and CDR2 (germline): SGHTA, FQGNSA. The CDR3 region is CASSLVQGGWELFF. CDR3 sequence (DNA): TGTGCCAGCAGCTTAGTCCAGGGTGGGTGGGAGCTGTTTTTT.

The chain employs TRBV6-5 and TRBJ2-5; D is unclear. The CDR3 runs 14 residues. Trimming removed 5 bases from V and 2 bases from J, with 12 bases in between. Per the germline V gene, CDR1 is MNHEY and CDR2 is SVGAGI. The CDR3: CASSGFQTQETQYF. The CDR3 DNA reads as TGTGCCAGCAGTGGGTTCCAGACTCAAGAGACCCAGTACTTC.

This clone occurred once. The chain recombines TRBV2 with TRBJ2-5; TRBD2 agrees at 10 bases. This CDR3 has 16 residues. Germline V lookup: CDR1 SNHLY, CDR2 FYNNEI. The ends lost 0 bases at V and 3 bases at J; junction bases unmatched: 4. The CDR3 is CASSEAKRGGEETQYF. CDR3 nucleotide sequence: TGTGCCAGCAGTGAAGCGAAGCGGGGGGGCGAAGAGACCCAGTACTTC.

The chain recombines TRBV9 with TRBJ1-1, with D perhaps matching TRBD1 (6 bases). Trimming pared 3 bases from V and 4 bases from J, leaving 10 bases between. This CDR3 comprises 13 residues. Per the germline V gene, CDR1 is SGDLS and CDR2 is YYNGEE. CDR3 sequence (DNA): TGTGCCAGCAGCGCCGGACAGATCACTGAAGCTTTCTTT. Translated: CASSAGQITEAFF.

The chain has TRBV27 and TRBJ1-4; perhaps TRBD1 as D (6 bases). V was cut by 5 bases and J by 0 bases, with 10 bases left in between. Germline V CDR1 and CDR2: MNHEY, SMNVEV (reference sequence). CDR3 length: 15 residues. In nucleotides, the CDR3 is TGTGCCAGCAGTCCCTACAGGGCAACTAATGAAAAACTGTTTTTT. This sequence encodes CASSPYRATNEKLFF.

The chain employs TRBV7-9 and TRBJ1-2; D is perhaps TRBD1 (6 bases). CDR1 SEHNR and CDR2 FQNEAQ come from the germline V gene (reference sequence). The V and J ends lost 1 base and 7 bases respectively, with 13 bases between them. The CDR3 is 14 residues long. The CDR3 loop is CASSLVGGGAGYTF. As DNA, the CDR3 is TGTGCCAGCAGCTTAGTAGGCGGGGGCGCTGGCTACACCTTC.

This clone was found a few times. The chain links TRBV7-9 to TRBJ1-4; TRBD1 matches 8 bases. With 6 bases clipped from V and 4 bases from J, the junction kept 7 bases outside the gene matches. Germline V CDR1 and CDR2: SEHNR, FQNEAQ (reference sequence). The CDR3 length is 15 residues. CDR3 in amino acids: CASSRGQGNNEKLFF. DNA of the CDR3: TGTGCCAGCAGTCGCGGACAGGGCAATAATGAAAAACTGTTTTTT.

The gene calls are TRBV7-6 and TRBJ2-7; D remains ambiguous. This CDR3 is 14 amino acids long. V lost 4 bases and J lost 0, with 10 bases in between. The germline CDR1 and CDR2 sequences are SGHVS and FNYEAQ. CDR3 nucleotides: TGTGCCAGCAGCTCCCAGCCTAGCTCCTACGAGCAGTACTTC. It yields the protein CASSSQPSSYEQYF.

The chain carries TRBV29-1 and TRBJ2-3, with D possibly TRBD2 on 5 matching bases. The V end was cut by 3 bases, the J end by 2 bases, with 18 bases between. Germline-derived CDR1 and CDR2 are SQVTM and ANQGSEA. The CDR3 runs 16 residues. The CDR3 DNA reads as TGCAGCGTTGAGGTCGTTCCGCGGGTCCTCACAGATACGCAGTATTTT. Residues: CSVEVVPRVLTDTQYF.

Note on this clone: A read error may produce the germline difference seen at one junction end. V gene TRBV5-1 combines with J gene TRBJ2-5, with 14 bases identical to TRBD2. The CDR3 spans 16 residues. Germline V gene data show CDR1 as SGHRS and CDR2 as YFSETQ. The CDR3 region has the DNA TGCGCCAGCAGGGGGACTAGCGGGGGTCGCCAAGAGGCCCAGTACTTC. This sequence encodes CASRGTSGGRQEAQYF.

This clone has just a few counts. J is TRBJ1-5 and V is TRBV19, with 10 bases identical to TRBD1. This CDR3 region has 17 residues. The germline gives CDR1 LNHDA, CDR2 SQIVND (reference sequence). Trimming took 5 bases from V and 2 from J; bases not matched to a gene: 9. Here the CDR3 DNA reads TGTGCCAGTAGTTGGGACAGGGGACCTAACCGCAATCAGCCCCAGCATTTT. It translates to CASSWDRGPNRNQPQHF.